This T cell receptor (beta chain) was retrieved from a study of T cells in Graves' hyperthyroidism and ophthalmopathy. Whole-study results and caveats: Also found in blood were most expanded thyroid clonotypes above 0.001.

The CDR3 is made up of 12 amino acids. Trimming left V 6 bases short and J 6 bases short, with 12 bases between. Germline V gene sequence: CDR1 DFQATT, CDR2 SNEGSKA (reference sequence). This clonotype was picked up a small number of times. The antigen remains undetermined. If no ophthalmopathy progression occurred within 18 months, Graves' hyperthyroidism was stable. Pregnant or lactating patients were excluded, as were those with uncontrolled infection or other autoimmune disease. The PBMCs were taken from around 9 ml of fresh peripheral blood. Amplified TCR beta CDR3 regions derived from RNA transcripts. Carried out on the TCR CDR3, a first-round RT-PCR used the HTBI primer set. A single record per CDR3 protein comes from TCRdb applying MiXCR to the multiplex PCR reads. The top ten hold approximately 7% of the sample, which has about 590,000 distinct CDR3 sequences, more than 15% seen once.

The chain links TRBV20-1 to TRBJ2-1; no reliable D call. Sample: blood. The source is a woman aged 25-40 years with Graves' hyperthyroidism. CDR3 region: CSAQIGSNEQFF. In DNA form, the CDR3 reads TGCAGTGCCCAAATCGGTTCCAATGAGCAGTTCTTC.